This T cell receptor beta chain was documented in a study of vaccination effects on CD4 cells after COVID-19. In the ViraFEST assay, antigen-specific CD4+ clonotypes were identified by expansion after peptide-pool stimulation. Having been cultured for around ten days, the cells underwent CD4+ T cell isolation. Each participant received a vaccine that was either BNT162b2 or mRNA-1273, given as two doses. Wells containing over 1.5 million PBMC each were cultured with roughly 10 IU/ml IL-2 and 8.5 to 10 ug/ml peptides. Measured with immunoSEQ multiplex PCR; TCRdb has only the in-frame clones, and not every one. The sample carries around 32,000 clones, under 75% recorded once. CDR1 and CDR2 (germline): LNHDA, SQIVND (reference sequence). The V end lost 3 bases, the J end lost 1 base, and 15 bases lay between the germline ends. This CDR3 contains 17 residues. About this clone: Its specificity is unknown.

The material was CD4+ T cells from PBMCs cultured with HCoV-229E spike peptides, obtained after COVID-19 vaccination. This clonotype was sampled from a human donor who received a COVID-19 vaccine. The chain combines TRBV19 with TRBJ2-2, with D possibly TRBD1 on 6 matching bases. CDR3 sequence: CASSIRVRGWNTGELFF. CDR3 DNA sequence: TGTGCCAGTAGTATTAGGGTCAGGGGATGGAACACCGGGGAGCTGTTTTTT.